The next 28 T cell receptor beta chains were all read from a single sample in a study of blood T cell repertoires in COVID-19. Libraries were prepared by immunoSEQ multiplex PCR; TCRdb keeps only in-frame clonotypes and omits some of them. The sample lists about 26,000 clones, around 65% occurring once. Source material: peripheral blood. Receptors were obtained from a man in his sixties with active or convalescent COVID-19.

The V and J genes are TRBV30 and TRBJ2-7; D gene unclear. The CDR3 consists of 12 residues. V was pared by 1 base and J by 7 bases, with 11 bases between. Germline V gene lookup returns CDR1 GTSNPN and CDR2 SVGIG (reference sequence). DNA of the CDR3: TGTGCCTGGAGTGCCTTCAGTCGAGAGCAGTACTTC. Residues: CAWSAFSREQYF.

The chain is built from TRBV29-1 and TRBJ2-1; perhaps TRBD2 as D (6 bases). The V and J ends lost 6 bases and 0 bases respectively, with 15 bases between them. The CDR3 length is 15 residues. Germline values: CDR1 SQVTM, CDR2 ANQGSEA. Here the CDR3 DNA reads TGCAGCGTATTTAGCGCGGACTACTCCTACAATGAGCAGTTCTTC. Translation: CSVFSADYSYNEQFF.

The chain links TRBV12-5 to TRBJ2-2; TRBD1 is a possible D gene (6 bases). The V gene's germline CDR1 is LGHNT and CDR2 FRNRAP. The CDR3 has 15 amino acids. Trimming left V 5 bases short and J 5 bases short, with 15 bases between. Here the CDR3 reads CASGSNRVGTGELFF. Written as DNA, the CDR3 is TGTGCTAGTGGTAGCAACAGGGTAGGGACCGGGGAGCTGTTTTTT.

CDR3 coding DNA: TGTGCCAGCAGCCAACGAAGGAGGGAAGGCTACACCTTC. Amino acids: CASSQRRREGYTF. The rearrangement joins TRBV14 to TRBJ1-2; D ambiguous. Germline V gene lookup returns CDR1 SGHDN and CDR2 FVKESK. The length of the CDR3 is 13 residues. Trimming shortened V by 2 bases and J by 8 bases, and 12 bases separated the two germline ends.

The CDR3 loop is CATSSLERDTQYF. Written as DNA, the CDR3 is TGTGCCACCAGCTCACTAGAAAGGGATACGCAGTATTTT. This chain uses TRBV15 with TRBJ2-3; TRBD2 is a possible D gene (5 bases). The germline CDR1 and CDR2 sequences are LNHNV and YYDKDF (reference sequence). This CDR3 region has 13 residues. V lost 5 bases and J 6 bases, leaving 12 bases between the germline ends.

The chain has TRBV14 and TRBJ1-1; TRBD1 matches at 7 bases. The CDR3 covers 15 residues. The V gene's germline CDR1 is SGHDN and CDR2 FVKESK. Trimming removed 1 base from V and 9 bases from J; junction bases left unmatched: 11. The CDR3 spells CASSQGQGRRKKAFF. The CDR3 bases are TGTGCCAGCAGCCAAGGACAGGGCAGAAGAAAGAAAGCTTTCTTT.

The V gene is TRBV12-3 or TRBV12-4, the J gene TRBJ1-5; D is unclear. The CDR3 contains 11 residues. V was shortened by 1 base and J by 9 bases, with 4 bases between the two germline ends. The CDR3 loop is CASSLGGPQHF. DNA of the CDR3: TGTGCCAGCAGTTTAGGAGGGCCCCAGCATTTT.

This chain connects TRBV11-3 to TRBJ2-2, with D possibly matching TRBD1 (5 bases). Germline CDR1 SGHNT, CDR2 YENEEA. CDR3 length: 16 amino acids. Trimming removed 1 base at V and 6 bases at J, with 15 bases between. DNA of the CDR3: TGTGCCAGCAGCTTAGTTTGGGGCCACGACGCCGGGGAGCTGTTTTTT. Translated: CASSLVWGHDAGELFF.

This clone was seen only once. The V call is TRBV6-6, the J call TRBJ2-7, with TRBD1 identical over 8 bases. The J segment lost 1 base and the V segment lost 4 bases, leaving 9 bases of the junction unmatched. The CDR3 length is 16 residues. In germline, CDR1 is MNHNY, CDR2 SVGAGI (reference sequence). The CDR3 DNA follows: TGTGCCAGCAGTTTACCGGACAGGGTTAGGTCCTACGAGCAGTACTTC. Translation gives CASSLPDRVRSYEQYF.

This sequence joins TRBV5-1 and TRBJ2-2; 12 bases align to TRBD1. The CDR3 extends over 15 amino acids. The V gene end was trimmed by 1 base and the J gene end by 15 bases; junction bases not matched to a gene: 10. The germline V gene encodes CDR1 SGHRS and CDR2 YFSETQ. The CDR3 region has the DNA TGCGCCAGCAGCTTGACAACCGGGACAGGGGGCATTTTGTTTTTT. Translating gives CASSLTTGTGGILFF.

The rearrangement joins TRBV29-1 to TRBJ2-3; the match to TRBD1 covers 7 bases. CDR1 and CDR2 (germline): SQVTM, ANQGSEA. This CDR3 has 16 amino acids. With V trimmed by 5 bases and J by 0 bases, 11 bases remained unmatched. The CDR3 sequence: CSVTPWDRTSTDTQYF. The CDR3 DNA reads TGCAGCGTTACGCCTTGGGACAGAACTAGCACAGATACGCAGTATTTT.

The V and J genes are TRBV9 and TRBJ1-2; TRBD1 aligns across 10 bases. The germline CDR1 and CDR2 sequences are SGDLS and YYNGEE. This CDR3 is built from 15 residues. J was trimmed by 5 bases and V by 3 bases; bases with no gene match: 7. The CDR3 here is CASSARQGAPYGYTF. The CDR3 DNA follows: TGTGCCAGCAGCGCCCGACAGGGGGCGCCTTATGGCTACACCTTC. Looking up the rest from reference TRBV9 and TRBJ1-2 gives the full variable domain: DSGVTQTPKHLITATGQRVTLRCSPRSGDLSVYWYQQSLDQGLQFLIQYYNGEERAKGNILERFSAQQFPDLHSELNLSSLELGDSALYFCASSARQGAPYGYTFGSGTRLTVV.

This chain joins TRBV15 and TRBJ2-7, with 10 bases fitting TRBD2. The CDR3 consists of 16 residues. Germline assignment: CDR1 LNHNV and CDR2 YYDKDF (reference sequence). V lost 0 bases, J lost 3 bases, and 5 bases stayed unmatched. In DNA, the CDR3 is TGTGCCACCAGCAGAGATCTAGCGGGGGTTTACTACGAGCAGTACTTC. It codes for CATSRDLAGVYYEQYF.

V is TRBV20-1 and J is TRBJ2-1; no reliable D call. The CDR3 is 11 amino acids. The V end was cut by 6 bases, the J end by 8 bases, with 11 bases between. The germline V gene encodes CDR1 DFQATT and CDR2 SNEGSKA (reference sequence). The CDR3 nucleotides are TGCAGTGCCCCAATTCCCCATGAGCAGTTCTTC. This gives the protein CSAPIPHEQFF.

The rearrangement joins TRBV5-1 to TRBJ2-1, with TRBD1 as a possible D gene (5 bases). The V gene's germline CDR1 is SGHRS and CDR2 YFSETQ. The CDR3 is 13 residues long. Trimming removed 5 bases from V and 9 bases from J, with 15 bases in between. As DNA, the CDR3 is TGCGCCAGCAGGCCGTCAGGGTCACCTGAGCAGTTCTTC. This codes for CASRPSGSPEQFF.

The rearrangement uses TRBV24-1 and TRBJ1-1; tentative D call: TRBD1 (5 bases). Germline CDR1 and CDR2: KGHDR and SFDVKD. The CDR3 is 13 residues long. The ends were cut back, 8 bases at V and 1 base at J, with 10 bases in the middle. CDR3: CATTKTANTEAFF. Written as DNA, the CDR3 is TGTGCCACCACCAAGACAGCGAACACTGAAGCTTTCTTT.

This rearrangement joins TRBV14 to TRBJ2-1, with D maybe TRBD1 (7 bases). Germline V lookup: CDR1 SGHDN, CDR2 FVKESK. The CDR3 spans 16 residues. The germline V and J ends were trimmed by 2 bases and 8 bases, with 19 bases remaining between them. The CDR3 loop is CASSQRPGGILDEQFF. DNA of the CDR3: TGTGCCAGCAGCCAACGGCCAGGGGGGATTCTGGATGAGCAGTTCTTC.

The gene calls are TRBV9 and TRBJ1-2; TRBD1 matches 9 bases. Germline V gene lookup returns CDR1 SGDLS and CDR2 YYNGEE. V shed 4 bases, J shed 8 bases, and the junction held 9 bases outside the gene matches. The CDR3 runs 14 residues. CDR3 bases: TGTGCCAGCAGCAGACAGGGGGTTAGGAACGGCTACACCTTC. It specifies CASSRQGVRNGYTF.

This rearrangement joins TRBV4-1 to TRBJ2-4, with TRBD2 matching 9 bases. With 3 bases clipped from V and 5 bases from J, the junction kept 5 bases outside the gene matches. The CDR3 is 15 residues long. Germline V gene data show CDR1 as MGHRA and CDR2 as YSYEKL. This CDR3 is CASSQRGGIENIQYF. The CDR3 DNA sequence: TGCGCCAGCAGCCAGCGGGGGGGGATCGAAAACATTCAGTACTTC.

The V and J genes are TRBV10-1 and TRBJ1-2, with 8 bases aligning to TRBD1. The CDR3 runs to 13 residues. V lost 5 bases and J lost 6; bases outside the gene matches: 5. Germline V gives CDR1 WNHNN, CDR2 SYGVQD (reference sequence). The CDR3 is CASSWTGKNGYTF. The CDR3 DNA follows: TGCGCCAGCAGTTGGACAGGGAAAAATGGCTACACCTTC.

The V and J genes are TRBV6-5 and TRBJ2-7, with 8 bases that match TRBD1. V gave up 4 bases and J gave up 6 bases; unmatched junction bases: 8. Germline V gene lookup returns CDR1 MNHEY and CDR2 SVGAGI. CDR3 length: 14 amino acids. The CDR3 region has the DNA TGTGCCAGCAGTTCCGACAGGGGATTGGTCGAGCAGTACTTC. Protein product: CASSSDRGLVEQYF.

The chain joins TRBV19 to TRBJ1-1; TRBD1 agrees at 7 bases. The CDR3 loop spans 16 amino acids. Germline CDR1 and CDR2: LNHDA and SQIVND (reference sequence). V was pared by 3 bases and J by 3 bases, with 10 bases of the junction left unmatched. DNA of the CDR3: TGTGCCAGTAGTATTGGGCAGGGGGGCCGCTACACTGAAGCTTTCTTT. It is translated as CASSIGQGGRYTEAFF.

This clone showed up just a few times. This chain joins TRBV5-1 and TRBJ2-7; 9 positions agree with TRBD1. Germline V gene data show CDR1 as SGHRS and CDR2 as YFSETQ. The trim removed 3 bases at V and 6 bases at J, leaving 10 bases unmatched. The CDR3 covers 15 residues. This CDR3 reads CASSSLGQGRGEQYF. CDR3 DNA: TGCGCCAGCAGCTCCCTGGGACAGGGACGTGGCGAGCAGTACTTC.

J is TRBJ1-5 and V is TRBV5-6, with TRBD1 matching over 8 bases. The length of the CDR3 is 17 residues. V dropped 3 bases and J dropped 3; count of bases not matched to a gene: 11. Per germline, CDR1 SGHDT and CDR2 YYEEEE. The CDR3 reads CASSSIGQGQVNQPQHF. The CDR3, as DNA: TGTGCCAGCAGCTCCATCGGCCAGGGACAGGTCAATCAGCCCCAGCATTTT.

This chain links TRBV6-1 with TRBJ2-2, with D possibly being TRBD2 (5 bases). With 2 bases removed from V and 5 bases from J, the gap between germline ends came to 15 bases. The CDR3 covers 16 residues. Germline V gives CDR1 MNHNS, CDR2 SASEGT. The CDR3 DNA reads as TGTGCCAGCAGTGAAATGTGGTCGTGGGAGACCGGGGAGCTGTTTTTT. Translated: CASSEMWSWETGELFF.

This clone was seen only a few times. The chain employs TRBV3-1 (or the pseudogene TRBV3-2) and TRBJ1-6, with D unclear. V lost 5 bases and J 5 bases, leaving 10 bases between the germline ends. Germline values: CDR1 LGHDT, CDR2 YNNKEL (reference sequence). The CDR3 totals 14 residues. The CDR3 sequence: CASSFGNNNSPLHF. CDR3 in DNA: TGTGCCAGCAGCTTCGGGAACAATAATTCACCCCTCCACTTT.

The chain joins TRBV27 to TRBJ1-5, with unresolved D. The germline V and J ends were trimmed by 0 bases and 1 base, with 13 bases remaining between them. This CDR3 is 17 amino acids long. CDR1 and CDR2 (germline): MNHEY, SMNVEV (reference sequence). CDR3 residues: CASSLSRGYGSNQPQHF. The CDR3 region has the DNA TGTGCCAGCAGTTTATCGCGAGGGTATGGGAGCAATCAGCCCCAGCATTTT.

A few counts support this clone. The chain is built from TRBV6-4 and TRBJ2-1; 9 bases are shared with TRBD1. Germline CDR1 reads MRHNA; CDR2 reads SNTAGT. Unmatched junction bases numbered 7, after V lost 2 bases and J lost 8 bases. The CDR3 is made up of 15 amino acids. The CDR3 DNA is TGTGCCAGCAGTGACATAGGGACAGGGAACGATGAGCAGTTCTTC. Translation gives CASSDIGTGNDEQFF.